Below are 25 T cell receptor beta chains sequenced from a single sample in a study of cytomegalovirus exposure and HLA in healthy donors. Primers: 60 Vbeta forward and 13 Jbeta reverse. Profiling relied on immunoSEQ multiplex PCR, and the TCRdb table lists in-frame clones only, not all of them. Of approximately 140,000 clones listed, roughly 77% are singletons. The sequenced sample consisted of PBMCs. The receptors originated from a human donor in good health.

V gene TRBV28 combines with J gene TRBJ2-3; no definite D call. V shed 6 bases and J shed 6 bases, with 10 bases lying between them. The CDR3 has 12 residues. From germline, CDR1 is MDHEN and CDR2 SYDVKM. The CDR3: CASSSPPDTQYF. CDR3 in DNA: TGTGCCAGCAGCTCCCCCCCGGATACGCAGTATTTT.

Details on this clone: Relative to the germline gene, one junction end is altered; a read error may explain this. The chain is built from TRBV6-5 and TRBJ2-6; 9 positions match TRBD1. The germline V gene has CDR1 MNHEY and CDR2 SVGAGI. The CDR3 is made up of 14 amino acids. The CDR3 protein is CASSYHGQGNVPTF. The CDR3 DNA sequence: TGTGCCAGCAGTTACCACGGACAGGGGAACGTCCCGACTTTC.

This sequence joins TRBV4-3 and TRBJ2-1, with TRBD2 identical over 9 bases. In germline, CDR1 is LGHNA, CDR2 YSLEER. V gave up 2 bases and J gave up 7 bases; unmatched junction bases: 15. The CDR3 is 18 residues long. CDR3 in amino acids: CASSQSVAGGTWGNEQFF. The CDR3 DNA reads as TGCGCCAGCAGCCAATCTGTGGCGGGAGGGACCTGGGGGAATGAGCAGTTCTTC.

The rearrangement joins TRBV19 to TRBJ1-1; no reliable D call. Trimming removed 4 bases from V and 1 base from J, with 13 bases in between. The germline gives CDR1 LNHDA, CDR2 SQIVND (reference sequence). The CDR3 is 15 residues long. This CDR3 reads CASSTPGRWNTEAFF. The CDR3 DNA is TGTGCCAGTAGTACCCCCGGCAGGTGGAACACTGAAGCTTTCTTT.

The gene calls are TRBV4-1 and TRBJ2-7; TRBD2 matches at 7 bases. V lost 0 bases to trimming and J lost 3 bases; unmatched junction nucleotides: 5. CDR3 length: 15 amino acids. Germline CDR1 reads MGHRA; CDR2 reads YSYEKL. The CDR3 sequence: CASSQDPGDYYEQYF. DNA of the CDR3: TGCGCCAGCAGCCAAGATCCGGGGGACTACTACGAGCAGTACTTC.

This rearrangement joins TRBV11-2 to TRBJ2-5, with D maybe TRBD2 (5 bases). The ends were cut back, 4 bases at V and 7 bases at J, with 13 bases in the middle. The germline gives CDR1 SGHAT, CDR2 FQNNGV. The CDR3 covers 13 residues. Here the CDR3 DNA reads TGTGCCAGCAGCTCGCTAGCTGTCGGGACCCAGTACTTC. As protein: CASSSLAVGTQYF.

A note on this clone: Different DNA sequences within this sample yield the same CDR3. V is TRBV19 and J is TRBJ1-3; 7 nucleotides match TRBD1. Germline CDR1 is LNHDA and CDR2 is SQIVND (reference sequence). Trimming took 5 bases from V and 2 from J; bases not matched to a gene: 6. This CDR3 contains 15 residues. CDR3 DNA sequence: TGTGCCAGTAGTCGCGACAGGGCGGCTGGAAACACCATATATTTT. Protein product: CASSRDRAAGNTIYF. The whole variable domain, remainder taken from reference TRBV19 and TRBJ1-3, is DGGITQSPKYLFRKEGQNVTLSCEQNLNHDAMYWYRQDPGQGLRLIYYSQIVNDFQKGDIAEGYSVSREKKESFPLTVTSAQKNPTAFYLCASSRDRAAGNTIYFGEGSWLTVV.

The rearrangement uses TRBV5-1 and TRBJ2-1; D is perhaps TRBD1 (5 bases). The germline V and J ends were trimmed by 4 bases and 6 bases, with 35 bases remaining between them. Germline V gives CDR1 SGHRS, CDR2 YFSETQ. The CDR3 extends over 21 amino acids. CDR3 bases: TGCGCCAGCAGCCGGCTGGGGTCAACCCTCCGTGTTGGGGCTTCTGGCAATGAGCAGTTCTTC. Its protein product is CASSRLGSTLRVGASGNEQFF.

The rearrangement uses TRBV9 and TRBJ2-1, with D tentatively TRBD2 (6 bases). The length of the CDR3 is 16 residues. The germline V gene has CDR1 SGDLS and CDR2 YYNGEE. Trimming removed 0 bases at V and 2 bases at J, with 12 bases between. The CDR3 DNA follows: TGTGCCAGCAGCGTAGGTTGGAGGGATACCTACAATGAGCAGTTCTTC. Translation gives CASSVGWRDTYNEQFF. Filled out from reference TRBV9 and TRBJ2-1, the complete variable domain reads DSGVTQTPKHLITATGQRVTLRCSPRSGDLSVYWYQQSLDQGLQFLIQYYNGEERAKGNILERFSAQQFPDLHSELNLSSLELGDSALYFCASSVGWRDTYNEQFFGPGTRLTVL.

The J gene is TRBJ2-3, the V gene TRBV7-9; D is perhaps TRBD2 (6 bases). CDR1 is SEHNR, CDR2 FQNEAQ, per germline (reference sequence). The CDR3 contains 12 residues. V lost 4 bases and J 10 bases, leaving 12 bases between the germline ends. DNA for the CDR3: TGTGCCAGCAGCTCGACTAGTCGGGCGCAGTATTTT. This codes for CASSSTSRAQYF.

V is TRBV4-1 and J is TRBJ2-2; 8 nucleotides line up with TRBD1. The germline V gene has CDR1 MGHRA and CDR2 YSYEKL. V shed 3 bases, J shed 1 base, and the junction held 4 bases outside the gene matches. The CDR3 totals 16 residues. For the CDR3, the DNA is TGCGCCAGCAGCCAGACAGGGGCTCTGAACACCGGGGAGCTGTTTTTT. Its translation: CASSQTGALNTGELFF.

The J gene is TRBJ1-1, the V gene TRBV19; no firm D call. Germline-derived CDR1 and CDR2 are LNHDA and SQIVND (reference sequence). Trimming took 3 bases from V and 0 from J, leaving 14 bases between them. CDR3 length: 16 amino acids. The CDR3 bases are TGTGCCAGTAGTATCCCTGCGACACCGATGAACACTGAAGCTTTCTTT. Translating gives CASSIPATPMNTEAFF.

The chain employs TRBV12-5 and TRBJ2-7; TRBD1 agrees at 9 bases. Germline V gene sequence: CDR1 LGHNT, CDR2 FRNRAP. The CDR3 is 15 amino acids. With V trimmed by 5 bases and J by 2 bases, 7 bases remained unmatched. The CDR3 region is CASGPVDRGAYEQYF. As DNA, the CDR3 is TGTGCTAGTGGTCCGGTGGACAGGGGTGCCTACGAGCAGTACTTC.

This chain uses TRBV5-4 with TRBJ1-2; 11 positions match TRBD1. Germline lookup yields CDR1 SGHNT and CDR2 YYREEE (reference sequence). The CDR3 loop spans 14 amino acids. J was trimmed by 6 bases and V by 6 bases; bases with no gene match: 7. The CDR3 reads CASKTGTGGHGYTF. The CDR3 DNA is TGTGCCAGCAAAACCGGGACAGGGGGTCATGGCTACACCTTC.

The chain combines TRBV27 with TRBJ2-7; 9 nucleotides match TRBD1. This CDR3 is 15 amino acids long. Germline lookup yields CDR1 MNHEY and CDR2 SMNVEV (reference sequence). The J segment lost 2 bases and the V segment lost 6 bases, leaving 8 bases of the junction unmatched. The CDR3 coding sequence is TGTGCCAGCAGACAAACCGGGACAGGGCCCTACGAGCAGTACTTC. The encoded protein is CASRQTGTGPYEQYF.

This rearrangement joins TRBV5-6 to TRBJ2-1; the D gene is possibly TRBD2 (6 bases). The germline gives CDR1 SGHDT, CDR2 YYEEEE. The CDR3 runs to 16 residues. Trimming pared 0 bases from V and 4 bases from J, leaving 14 bases between. Here the CDR3 reads CASSLVSGEGYNEQFF. CDR3 nucleotide sequence: TGTGCCAGCAGCTTGGTTTCGGGAGAGGGATACAATGAGCAGTTCTTC.

The rearrangement links TRBV6-4 to TRBJ2-3; D is undetermined. Germline CDR1 is MRHNA and CDR2 is SNTAGT. V lost 3 bases, J lost 1 base, and 14 bases lay in between. This CDR3 has 16 amino acids. DNA for the CDR3: TGTGCCAGCAGTGAAAACTCCCTTCATGGCACAGATACGCAGTATTTT. It codes for CASSENSLHGTDTQYF.

The chain employs TRBV6-5 and TRBJ1-1, with 7 bases matching TRBD1. Germline V lookup: CDR1 MNHEY, CDR2 SVGAGI. The CDR3 length is 14 residues. After removal of 6 bases from V and 8 bases from J, the junction contained 12 bases not matched to a gene. CDR3 nucleotides: TGTGCCAGCAGAAGAACCGGGACAGTCCGAGAAGCTTTCTTT. This codes for CASRRTGTVREAFF.

Only a few counts were recorded for this clone. The V gene is TRBV6-6, the J gene TRBJ1-2; 7 bases map to TRBD1. The germline CDR1 and CDR2 sequences are MNHNY and SVGAGI (reference sequence). V dropped 2 bases and J dropped 2; count of bases not matched to a gene: 5. This CDR3 comprises 15 residues. CDR3: CASSYEGGANYGYTF. The DNA for the CDR3 is TGTGCCAGCAGTTACGAAGGGGGCGCCAACTATGGCTACACCTTC.

The chain has TRBV27 and TRBJ1-3; 7 bases are a match to TRBD1. This CDR3 is 15 amino acids long. Per germline, CDR1 MNHEY and CDR2 SMNVEV (reference sequence). V gave up 6 bases and J gave up 3 bases; unmatched junction bases: 8. The CDR3 nucleotides read TGTGCCAGCAGCTCACACAGGGGAGATGGAAACACCATATATTTT. Amino acid sequence: CASSSHRGDGNTIYF.

Of note for this clone: At the DNA level, this CDR3 is encoded by other sequences in the same sample as well. The gene calls are TRBV7-9 and TRBJ1-1; D is undetermined. V lost 1 base, J lost 2 bases, and 8 bases lay in between. The CDR3 is 14 amino acids. The V gene's germline CDR1 is SEHNR and CDR2 FQNEAQ (reference sequence). The CDR3: CASSLGGVNTEAFF. The CDR3 DNA reads TGTGCCAGCAGCTTAGGCGGGGTCAACACTGAAGCTTTCTTT.

The chain links TRBV29-1 to TRBJ2-2; D perhaps matches TRBD2 (5 bases). CDR1 is SQVTM and CDR2 is ANQGSEA in the germline V gene. Trimming took off 4 bases at V and 4 bases at J, with 13 bases between the two ends. This CDR3 has 14 amino acids. The DNA for the CDR3 is TGCAGCGTTGGCGAGGGCGCGGGCACCGGGGAGCTGTTTTTT. Translated, it gives CSVGEGAGTGELFF.

The V and J genes are TRBV19 and TRBJ1-5; D unclear. CDR1 and CDR2 (germline): LNHDA, SQIVND (reference sequence). The CDR3 consists of 13 residues. V lost 3 bases to trimming and J lost 3 bases, with 6 bases between them. CDR3 sequence reads: CASSMRDNQPQHF. CDR3 DNA sequence: TGTGCCAGTAGTATGAGAGACAATCAGCCCCAGCATTTT.

The chain employs TRBV30 and TRBJ1-6; D unresolved. Germline V lookup: CDR1 GTSNPN, CDR2 SVGIG (reference sequence). Trimming cost V 4 bases and J 0 bases, with 7 bases left between them. CDR3 length: 14 residues. CDR3: CAWKAGSYNSPLHF. The CDR3 bases are TGTGCCTGGAAGGCAGGCTCCTATAATTCACCCCTCCACTTT.

This clone was seen just once. Additional DNA sequences in this sample encode the identical CDR3. This chain links TRBV19 with TRBJ1-5; D is perhaps TRBD1 (5 bases). This CDR3 region has 13 residues. Trimming took 3 bases from V and 4 from J, leaving 7 bases between them. The germline CDR1 and CDR2 sequences are LNHDA and SQIVND (reference sequence). CDR3: CASSIGGNQPQHF. Written as DNA, the CDR3 is TGTGCCAGTAGTATCGGGGGAAATCAGCCCCAGCATTTT.